The entry below gives a single T cell receptor beta chain sequence along with its context. The sample is drawn from a study of shared clonotypes between healthy human individuals. Replicate PCRs for sorted subsets used 200 ng DNA; this equaled 33,000 or so T cell genomes. TCRdb's table, derived via immunoSEQ multiplex PCR, lists solely in-frame clones and lacks some. The sample carries roughly 2.6 million clones, 85% to 95% recorded once. The CDR3 is 15 amino acids. The V segment lost 3 bases and the J segment 4 bases; nucleotides outside the gene matches: 8. CDR1 is SGDLS and CDR2 is YYNGEE in the germline V gene.

Material for sequencing was naive CD4+ T cells sorted from blood. Subset described: CD45RA+ positively selected. This TCR came from a man between 18 and 35 years old in good health. The chain is built from TRBV9 and TRBJ2-3; 7 bases map to TRBD2. CDR3 sequence reads: CASSAGRGGSDTQYF. The CDR3 DNA is TGTGCCAGCAGCGCGGGACGGGGAGGGTCAGATACGCAGTATTTT.